The 2 T cell receptor beta chains given below trace back to one sample, sequenced in a study of blood T cell repertoires in COVID-19. Here immunoSEQ multiplex PCR was the method, and the copy in TCRdb shows in-frame clones only, minus some. The sample lists about 190,000 clones, around 84% occurring once. The sequencing input was peripheral blood. The receptors originated from a man aged 30 to 45 with active or convalescent COVID-19.

CDR3: CASSEDRNLSYEQYF. In nucleotides, the CDR3 is TGTGCCAGCAGTGAGGACAGGAACCTCTCCTACGAGCAGTACTTC. This chain joins TRBV6-1 and TRBJ2-7, with TRBD1 matching 7 bases. V lost 3 bases, J lost 0 bases, and 5 bases stayed unmatched. The CDR3 runs to 15 residues. Germline lookup yields CDR1 MNHNS and CDR2 SASEGT.

There are many counts of this clone. V and J are TRBV2 and TRBJ2-7; perhaps TRBD1 as D (5 bases). V lost 11 bases to trimming and J lost 0 bases, with 11 bases between them. The CDR3 has 12 residues. Germline V gene sequence: CDR1 SNHLY, CDR2 FYNNEI. Here the CDR3 reads CAGQTDSYEQYV. For the CDR3, the DNA is TGTGCCGGCCAGACAGACTCCTACGAGCAGTACGTC.